Sequencing of this T cell receptor beta chain was carried out in a study of blood T cell repertoires in COVID-19. Study overall: Sites in the United States, Italy and Spain provided acute and convalescent COVID-19 samples. From T cells, B-cell-depleted T cells, or PBMCs came the material, which was cDNA or gDNA.

Germline assignment: CDR1 SQVTM and CDR2 ANQGSEA. V shed 2 bases and J shed 5 bases, with 6 bases lying between them. CDR3 length equals 11 residues. In the study's own analysis: Amplification from reference gene primers served as the basis for estimated nucleated cell counts. TCRdb's table, derived via immunoSEQ multiplex PCR, lists solely in-frame clones and lacks some. D and trimming were read from the DNA, whereas the V and J calls and clone size are those reported in that table. This table holds about 140,000 clones, roughly four fifths found once. Sequencing input: peripheral blood. This TCR was sampled from a woman aged 45-59 years with active or convalescent COVID-19. The chain uses TRBV29-1 and TRBJ1-1; a weak D match, TRBD1 (6 bases). The CDR3 bases are TGCAGCGTTGAACAGGGGACTGAAGCTTTCTTT. Residues: CSVEQGTEAFF. The variable domain in full, completed from reference TRBV29-1 and TRBJ1-1, reads SAVISQKPSRDICQRGTSLTIQCQVDSQVTMMFWYRQQPGQSLTLIATANQGSEATYESGFVIDKFPISRPNLTFSTLTVSNMSPEDSSIYLCSVEQGTEAFFGQGTRLTVV.